These 11 T cell receptor beta chains were sequenced from one sample in a study of T cell responses to AZD1222 COVID-19 vaccine. TCRdb's table, derived via immunoSEQ multiplex PCR, lists solely in-frame clones and lacks some. The profile shows 150,000 to 160,000 clones, 70% to 90% of them singletons. Sequencing used peripheral blood, obtained after recovery from COVID-19. All receptors derive from an adult who had recovered from COVID-19.

This clone was counted once. This chain joins TRBV5-1 and TRBJ2-3, with D possibly matching TRBD1 (5 bases). The CDR3 length is 13 residues. Trimming took 1 base from V and 6 from J, leaving 9 bases between them. Germline CDR1 SGHRS, CDR2 YFSETQ. CDR3 DNA: TGCGCCAGCAGCTTGAACAGGCTGGATACGCAGTATTTT. It encodes CASSLNRLDTQYF.

The V and J genes are TRBV4-2 and TRBJ1-1, with no clear D. CDR3 length: 15 amino acids. V gave up 2 bases and J gave up 0 bases, with 10 bases separating them. Germline V gene sequence: CDR1 LGHNA, CDR2 YNFKEQ. DNA for the CDR3: TGTGCCAGCAGCCAAATAGGGAGAATGAACACTGAAGCTTTCTTT. Its protein is CASSQIGRMNTEAFF.

The chain carries TRBV7-3 and TRBJ2-7, with D perhaps matching TRBD1 (6 bases). Trimming took off 2 bases at V and 5 bases at J, with 10 bases between the two ends. The CDR3 contains 13 residues. The germline V gene has CDR1 SGHTA and CDR2 FQGTGA. In DNA, the CDR3 is TGTGCCAGCAGCTTACAGGGGAGCGACGAGCAGTACTTC. It specifies CASSLQGSDEQYF.

V is TRBV7-9 and J is TRBJ1-1; tentative D call: TRBD1 (5 bases). The length of the CDR3 is 12 residues. V lost 4 bases and J 8 bases, leaving 11 bases between the germline ends. Germline-derived CDR1 and CDR2 are SEHNR and FQNEAQ (reference sequence). In DNA, the CDR3 is TGTGCCAGCAGCTCCGACAGACAAGAAGCTTTCTTT. This translates into CASSSDRQEAFF.

This clone has just one count. The rearrangement links TRBV20-1 to TRBJ2-5, with 7 bases fitting TRBD1. V lost 6 bases to trimming and J lost 10 bases; unmatched junction nucleotides: 8. The CDR3 totals 11 residues. Germline CDR1 reads DFQATT; CDR2 reads SNEGSKA (reference sequence). CDR3 sequence: CSAFDRAGQYF. CDR3 nucleotide sequence: TGCAGTGCCTTTGACAGGGCGGGCCAGTACTTC.

This clone was counted a few times. This sequence joins TRBV19 and TRBJ1-6, with D perhaps matching TRBD1 (5 bases). The CDR3 is 15 amino acids. Germline assignment: CDR1 LNHDA and CDR2 SQIVND (reference sequence). Trimming removed 5 bases at V and 9 bases at J, with 17 bases between. CDR3 amino acids: CASSEMAGLGSPLHF. The CDR3 DNA is TGTGCCAGTAGTGAAATGGCAGGGCTAGGTTCACCCCTCCACTTT.

This sequence joins TRBV18 and TRBJ2-7; no firm D call. Trimming stripped 5 bases from V and 3 bases from J, with 5 bases between. CDR1 and CDR2 (germline): KGHSH, LQKENI. The CDR3 covers 11 residues. CDR3 loop: CASSDFYEQYF. The CDR3 DNA follows: TGTGCCAGCTCAGACTTCTACGAGCAGTACTTC.

This chain uses TRBV6-2 or TRBV6-3 with TRBJ1-5, with D perhaps TRBD1 (5 bases). The CDR3 runs to 14 residues. Trimming shortened V by 2 bases and J by 4 bases, and 9 bases separated the two germline ends. The germline CDR1 and CDR2 sequences are MNHEY and SVGEGT. The CDR3 reads CASSYGASNQPQHF. The CDR3 DNA sequence: TGTGCCAGCAGTTACGGGGCCTCGAATCAGCCCCAGCATTTT.

This clone has more than one count but fewer than ten. V and J are TRBV2 and TRBJ1-2, with D perhaps matching TRBD1 (5 bases). The CDR3 length is 14 residues. Deletions cut 8 bases from V and 1 base from J, with 14 bases between. In germline, CDR1 is SNHLY, CDR2 FYNNEI. CDR3: CASSSRGSNYGYTF. The CDR3 nucleotides are TGTGCCAGCTCTAGTAGGGGCAGTAACTATGGCTACACCTTC.

The chain has TRBV12-3 or TRBV12-4 and TRBJ1-1; no firm D call. With 2 bases removed from V and 2 bases from J, the gap between germline ends came to 3 bases. The CDR3 contains 12 residues. CDR3 region: CASSLFNTEAFF. CDR3 in DNA: TGTGCCAGCAGTTTATTTAACACTGAAGCTTTCTTT.

CDR3 bases: TGCGCCAGCAGCTTGGTTTGTAGGGTGGTGGGGGGCTACACCTTC. It is translated as CASSLVCRVVGGYTF. The chain employs TRBV5-1 and TRBJ1-2, with D uncertain. Germline assignment: CDR1 SGHRS and CDR2 YFSETQ. V lost 0 bases and J lost 8, with 17 bases in between. The CDR3 is 15 residues long.